This T cell receptor (beta chain) was sequenced for a study of cytomegalovirus exposure and HLA in healthy donors. Study results and caveats: Researchers counted 164 TCR beta chains as cytomegalovirus-associated. CMV serostatus was the sole immune exposure information available.

CDR1 MNHEY and CDR2 SMNVEV come from the germline V gene (reference sequence). This CDR3 has 16 residues. The ends were cut back, 2 bases at V and 5 bases at J, with 18 bases in the middle. Both 60 Vbeta primers and 13 Jbeta primers went into the PCR. In the original workflow: As a later analysis found, there were 70 million to 80 million unique TCR beta chains, of which roughly 11 million were shared. Method: immunoSEQ multiplex PCR; TCRdb's copy keeps in-frame clones and lacks some. V and J calls and clone size are those listed in that table; D and trimming were worked out from the DNA. The table lists about 160,000 clones, around 84% of them singletons, with around 1.9% in the top ten. Note on this clone: What it binds is unknown.

The chain uses TRBV27 and TRBJ1-1; D possibly corresponds to TRBD1 (6 bases). The sample was PBMCs. The TCR was taken from a man aged 18 to 30 in good health and CMV-seronegative. The CDR3 reads CASSLGGAGARTEAFF. The CDR3 coding sequence is TGTGCCAGCAGTTTAGGGGGGGCGGGGGCGCGGACTGAAGCTTTCTTT.